The 26 T cell receptor beta chains given below trace back to one sample, sequenced in a study of tumor-infiltrating lymphocytes in primary liver carcinoma. The investigators made TCR beta cDNA from roughly 0.45 ug total RNA, using a constant-region primer. A slightly modified ARM-PCR protocol with three nested multiplex PCR rounds produced these TCR beta libraries. Primers for the first two PCR rounds were TRBV1-TRBV30 forward primers and a C-beta reverse primer (about 9 cycles per round). TCRdb reanalysed the multiplex PCR reads using MiXCR and keeps one entry per CDR3 protein. The sample lists 55,000 to 65,000 distinct CDR3 sequences, about two thirds occurring once. From around 20-30 mg of unsorted bulk tissue, DNA and RNA were co-extracted together. The specimen was liver tumor tissue from sampling region 2. Subset in this sample: tumor region T2, inferior pole. These receptors were taken from a man aged 40-49 years with primary liver carcinoma and hepatitis B virus infection.

To note about this clonotype: The junction departs from the called germline gene at one end, perhaps through a read error. This chain uses TRBV11-2 with TRBJ2-5; TRBD2 aligns across 8 bases. Germline V lookup: CDR1 SGHAT, CDR2 FQNNGV. The CDR3 loop spans 16 amino acids. CDR3 bases: TGCGCCAGCAGCCTAACTCATGGCGGGAGGAAAGAGACCCAGTACTTC. The encoded protein is CASSLTHGGRKETQYF.

Details on this clonotype: The junction and the germline gene differ at one end; a read error may be behind it. The chain joins TRBV12-3 or TRBV12-4 to TRBJ2-7; the match to TRBD2 covers 8 bases. The CDR3 runs to 14 residues. The CDR3, as DNA: TGTTCCAGCAGTTTTCGGGAGGGTAAGGACGAGCAGTACTTC. It specifies CSSSFREGKDEQYF.

This clonotype was observed at least ten times. The chain carries TRBV25-1 and TRBJ2-2; 7 nucleotides agree with TRBD1. J was trimmed by 6 bases and V by 3 bases; bases with no gene match: 10. This CDR3 spans 16 amino acids. The germline gives CDR1 MGHDK, CDR2 SYGVNS. The chain's CDR3 is CASSEGQYKDAGELFF. CDR3 nucleotides: TGTGCCAGCAGTGAGGGACAGTACAAGGACGCCGGGGAGCTGTTTTTT.

Points on this clonotype: At one of its ends the junction is not consistent with the germline gene, which may arise from a read error. The chain has TRBV6-8 and TRBJ2-2, with D maybe TRBD2 (5 bases). Looked up from germline, CDR1 is MNHGY and CDR2 is SAAAGT. This CDR3 is 11 amino acids long. CDR3 protein: CASLDTGELSF. The CDR3 coding sequence is TGTGCCAGCCTAGACACCGGGGAGTTGTCTTTT.

Notes on this clonotype: With a much larger clone just one base away, this may be a read error. The genes are TRBV4-1 and TRBJ2-5; the D gene could be TRBD1 or TRBD2 (6 bases each). CDR3 size: 14 residues. Per germline, CDR1 MGHRA and CDR2 YSYEKL. V lost 6 bases and J lost 1, with 12 bases in between. CDR3 sequence reads: CASRWGDTQETQYF. The DNA of the CDR3 is TGCGCCAGCAGATGGGGGGACACCCAAGAGACCCAGTACTTC.

In regard to this clonotype: At one boundary the junction diverges from the germline segment, which might be a read error. The rearrangement uses TRBV4-2 and TRBJ1-2; possible D gene TRBD1, 6 bases. Germline V lookup: CDR1 LGHNA, CDR2 YNFKEQ. This CDR3 region has 14 residues. Written as DNA, the CDR3 is TGTGCCAGCAGCCAAGATATGGGCAGGGGTGGCTACACCTTT. This gives the protein CASSQDMGRGGYTF.

A note on this clonotype: With a much larger clone just one base away, this may be a read error. The genes are TRBV6-1 and TRBJ1-2; no definite D call. This CDR3 is 12 amino acids long. Germline lookup yields CDR1 MNHNS and CDR2 SASEGT. Deletions cut 7 bases from V and 2 bases from J, with 8 bases between. The CDR3 DNA follows: TGTGCCAGCACCCACGACAACTATGGCTACACCTTC. Translation: CASTHDNYGYTF.

This clonotype was counted between two and nine times. The V and J genes are TRBV6-2 or TRBV6-3 and TRBJ2-1; 7 bases map to TRBD2. The CDR3 length is 14 residues. V dropped 6 bases and J dropped 8; count of bases not matched to a gene: 10. Germline loops: CDR1 MNHEY, CDR2 SVGEGT. The CDR3 spells CASSSNPTSHEQFF. Written as DNA, the CDR3 is TGTGCCAGCAGCTCCAACCCGACTAGCCATGAGCAGTTCTTC.

As to this clonotype: This sequence may be a read error, since a much larger clone differs from it by one base. J is TRBJ2-7 and V is TRBV7-9, with TRBD2 matching over 7 bases. The CDR3 totals 12 residues. V shed 4 bases, J shed 9 bases, and the junction held 6 bases outside the gene matches. Germline loops: CDR1 SEHNR, CDR2 FQNEAQ (reference sequence). The CDR3 DNA reads as TGTGCCAGCAGCTGGGCGGGGGACGTGCAGTACTTC. Amino acids: CASSWAGDVQYF.

About this clonotype: Mismatch with germline at one junction end may stem from a read error. The chain joins TRBV10-3 to TRBJ2-7, with D possibly matching TRBD2 (5 bases). The germline V gene has CDR1 ENHRY and CDR2 SYGVKD. CDR3 length: 15 residues. CDR3 bases: TGTGCCGTCAGTGTCGGGGAAGCAACATCCTACGAGCAGTACTTC. Translation gives CAVSVGEATSYEQYF.

This clonotype was counted a single time. The junction and the germline gene differ at one end; a read error may be behind it. The rearrangement joins TRBV11-2 to TRBJ1-4, with D perhaps TRBD1 (6 bases). CDR1 and CDR2 from the germline V gene are SGHAT and FQNNGV. The length of the CDR3 is 15 residues. The CDR3 spells CAGSELGAGNEKLFF. The CDR3 DNA is TGTGCCGGCAGCGAGCTGGGGGCGGGAAATGAAAAACTGTTTTTT.

This chain links TRBV7-2 with TRBJ2-7; no clear D. CDR3 length: 14 amino acids. Trimming cost V 5 bases and J 1 base, with 12 bases left between them. Germline-derived CDR1 and CDR2 are SGHTA and FQGNSA. DNA for the CDR3: TGTGCCAGCAGCCCCCTGACTTTATCCTACGAGCAGTACTTC. This gives the protein CASSPLTLSYEQYF.

The rearrangement uses TRBV12-3 or TRBV12-4 and TRBJ2-3; TRBD2 is a possible D gene (8 bases). The length of the CDR3 is 16 residues. Between the trimmed V and J ends, which lost 5 bases and 11 bases, there was a span of 26 bases. The CDR3 spells CASSLQGTRGSVGQYF. DNA for the CDR3: TGTGCCAGCAGTCTACAGGGGACTAGGGGGAGCGTCGGGCAGTATTTT.

A word on this clonotype: It may be a read error: a sequence one base away is much more abundant. The chain recombines TRBV29-1 with TRBJ1-4; D unresolved. V was trimmed by 4 bases and J by 6 bases, leaving 9 bases between them. This CDR3 comprises 12 residues. The germline gives CDR1 SQVTM, CDR2 ANQGSEA. The CDR3: CSVGEGYEKLFF. Here the CDR3 DNA reads TGCAGCGTTGGTGAGGGTTATGAAAAACTGTTTTTT.

As for this clonotype: A much larger clone sits a single nucleotide away, making a read error possible. The genes are TRBV4-1 and TRBJ2-7; maybe TRBD2 (6 bases). V lost 0 bases and J lost 4, with 13 bases in between. CDR1 is MGHRA, CDR2 YSYEKL, per germline. The CDR3 sequence is 15 residues long. CDR3 protein: CASSQDRVAEYEQYF. The CDR3 coding sequence is TGCGCCAGCAGCCAAGATCGAGTAGCGGAGTACGAGCAGTACTTC.

CDR3 coding DNA: TGCAGCGTCCCCGGTCCGGGACCCATCGGGGAGCTGTTTTTT. Translated, it gives CSVPGPGPIGELFF. The rearrangement links TRBV29-1 to TRBJ2-2; tentatively, D is TRBD1 or TRBD2 (5 bases each). Germline values: CDR1 SQVTM, CDR2 ANQGSEA. The V gene lost 6 bases and the J gene lost 7 bases, with 18 bases spanning the gap. The CDR3 sequence is 14 residues long.

Turning to this clonotype: Its ends do not fully match the called genes, so a read error is possible. V gene TRBV6-1 combines with J gene TRBJ2-7; the D is unclear. Germline V CDR1 and CDR2: MNHNS, SASEGT. There are 13 residues in the CDR3. In DNA, the CDR3 is TGTGCCAGCTGTGTCGAGCGATCCTACGAACAGTACTTC. This codes for CASCVERSYEQYF.

This clonotype occurred many times. This sequence joins TRBV28 and TRBJ2-5, with 7 bases lining up with TRBD2. CDR3 length: 14 residues. The trim removed 5 bases at V and 5 bases at J, leaving 8 bases unmatched. Germline V CDR1 and CDR2: MDHEN, SYDVKM. The CDR3 nucleotides are TGTGCCAGCAGTCTTAGCGGGCGAGGGGAGACCCAGTACTTC. Residues: CASSLSGRGETQYF.

A note on this clonotype: Because the CDR3 is missing its conserved closing phenylalanine or tryptophan, this is likely a read error. The J gene is TRBJ2-7, the V gene TRBV7-6; a weak D match, TRBD2 (5 bases). The germline V gene encodes CDR1 SGHVS and CDR2 FNYEAQ. V lost 6 bases and J 6 bases, leaving 18 bases between the germline ends. CDR3 size: 14 residues. CDR3 coding DNA: TGTGCCAGCAGTCTCGGGCGGGTAGAGGGCGAGCAGTACTTA. Translating it yields CASSLGRVEGEQYL.

This clonotype has just one count. The conserved final phenylalanine or tryptophan is absent from the CDR3, which likely points to a read error. Because the CDR3's place on the DNA is in doubt, the DNA is left out and the CDR3 is given as listed by TCRdb. The chain links TRBV12-3 or TRBV12-4 to TRBJ2-7. The CDR3 numbers 12 amino acids, ends counted. CDR3 residues: CASSRTTYEHYL.

As regards this clonotype: This likely comes from a read error, as the CDR3 has no conserved phenylalanine or tryptophan at its end. This chain connects TRBV12-3 or TRBV12-4 to TRBJ1-6; possibly TRBD1 for D (5 bases). Trimming stripped 10 bases from V and 7 bases from J, with 14 bases between. The CDR3 length is 13 residues. CDR3 in DNA: TGTGCCACCTCATTGGGGGGGAATTCACCCCTCCACTCT. This codes for CATSLGGNSPLHS.

Note on this clonotype: Germline and junction disagree at one end, which may indicate a read error. The V and J genes are TRBV11-2 and TRBJ2-1; D may be TRBD1 (6 bases). CDR1 SGHAT and CDR2 FQNNGV come from the germline V gene. There are 11 residues in the CDR3. CDR3: CARSLDRRQLF. The CDR3 nucleotides are TGTGCCAGAAGCTTAGACAGGAGGCAGCTCTTC. The whole variable domain, remainder taken from reference TRBV11-2 and TRBJ2-1, is EAGVAQSPRYKIIEKRQSVAFWCNPISGHATLYWYQQILGQGPKLLIQFQNNGVVDDSQLPKDRFSAERLKGVDSTLKIQPAKLEDSAVYLCARSLDRRQLFGPGTRLTVL.

This clonotype has just a few counts. The V gene is TRBV19, the J gene TRBJ1-5, with D tentatively TRBD1 (5 bases). The CDR3 consists of 14 residues. The germline V gene has CDR1 LNHDA and CDR2 SQIVND (reference sequence). V shed 2 bases and J shed 7 bases, with 12 bases lying between them. The CDR3 DNA is TGTGCCAGTAGTATACGGGGAGGGGCCCAGCCCCAGCATTTT. Residues: CASSIRGGAQPQHF.

The rearrangement joins TRBV28 to TRBJ2-7; 9 positions match TRBD1. The length of the CDR3 is 14 residues. The germline CDR1 and CDR2 sequences are MDHEN and SYDVKM. The CDR3 DNA follows: TGTACCAACAACCGGACAGGGGACTCCTACGAGCAGTACTTC. This translates into CTNNRTGDSYEQYF.

The gene calls are TRBV6-5 and TRBJ1-3, with 7 bases fitting TRBD1. Germline V gene lookup returns CDR1 MNHEY and CDR2 SVGAGI. V lost 7 bases to trimming and J lost 3 bases; unmatched junction nucleotides: 3. The CDR3 is 13 amino acids. This chain's CDR3 is CASKQGNGNTIYF. Here the CDR3 DNA reads TGTGCCAGCAAACAGGGGAATGGAAACACCATATATTTT.

About this clonotype itself: In this CDR3 the conserved last residue, phenylalanine or tryptophan, is missing, so a read error is likely. The chain combines TRBV10-3 with TRBJ2-7; tentatively, D is TRBD2 (5 bases). Germline V lookup: CDR1 ENHRY, CDR2 SYGVKD. The CDR3 consists of 11 residues. The CDR3 coding sequence is TGTGTCACGTCCGAGGGAAACGAGCAGTACTCC. Translated: CVTSEGNEQYS.